These T cell receptor beta chains were read from a single sample in a study of memory CD8 T cells in hepatitis C reinfection. Data came from immunoSEQ multiplex PCR; TCRdb stores just in-frame clones and leaves some out. The top ten hold around 0.7% of the sample, which has just over 45,000 clones, roughly 87% seen once. What was sequenced was naive CD8+ T cells sorted from blood. Receptor source: a man in his late teens or twenties with hepatitis C virus infection. CDR3s include the opening cysteine and the closing phenylalanine or tryptophan. Fields, in order: V gene, J gene, CDR3 protein.

TRBV27	TRBJ2-1	CASSVTSWGTNEQFF
TRBV5-1	TRBJ2-2	CASSSGLTNTGELFF
TRBV2	TRBJ1-2	CASSEAAQGNYGYTF
TRBV19	TRBJ1-1	CASSPGLLNTEAFF
TRBV28	TRBJ1-1	CASSFDISNTEAFF
TRBV7-9	TRBJ2-1	CASRPQAGGNNEQFF
TRBV4-1	TRBJ2-7	CASSQETSGTYEQYF
TRBV29-1	TRBJ2-1	CSVIASGNEQFF
TRBV18	TRBJ1-4	CASSPNQENEKLFF
TRBV12-5	TRBJ2-2	CASGLVPTGGLGELFF
TRBV7-2	TRBJ2-3	CASSLIAGAFTDTQYF
TRBV4-1	TRBJ1-2	CASSPTTGLGGYTF
TRBV28	TRBJ2-7	CASRSETSGIYEQYF
TRBV7-8	TRBJ2-3	CASSLESTDTQYF
TRBV7-9	TRBJ2-1	CASSLAIGGTYNEQFF
TRBV15	TRBJ2-1	CATEGLTYNEQFF
TRBV7-3	TRBJ2-5	CASSLGGTPEETQYF
TRBV5-6	TRBJ2-5	CASRLASDQETQYF
TRBV7-9	TRBJ2-7	CASSVAGGYEQYF
TRBV19	TRBJ1-1	CASRGAGTGGSAFF
TRBV5-1	TRBJ2-3	CASSKGVAGSSTDTQYF
TRBV6-6	TRBJ2-7	CASSYLQGSYEQYF
TRBV12-5	TRBJ2-1	CASGLGTSGHEQFF
TRBV7-2	TRBJ2-3	CASSLEAGDTDTQYF
TRBV4-1	TRBJ2-7	CASSQGQGGFEQYF
TRBV14	TRBJ2-7	CASSQALADEQYF
TRBV19	TRBJ1-1	CASSIAVGDTEAFF
TRBV5-1	TRBJ2-2	CASSFREGQVENTGELFF
TRBV4-2	TRBJ2-7	CASSQERAYEQYF
TRBV7-9	TRBJ2-3	CASSLERRPHPDTQYF
TRBV19	TRBJ1-2	CASHPGQGVGYGYTF
TRBV9	TRBJ2-2	CASSAPSLKVPTGELFF
TRBV11-2	TRBJ1-2	CASSLGNRGPNYGYTF
TRBV5-1	TRBJ2-5	CASSPWGGDQETQYF
TRBV7-9	TRBJ2-5	CASSLALGAQETQYF